These 6 T cell receptor beta chains share one sample of origin, sequenced in a study of blood T cell repertoires in COVID-19. Assay used: immunoSEQ multiplex PCR; TCRdb lists only in-frame clones, some missing. There are fewer than 300,000 clones in the sample; roughly 84% occur only once, and roughly 3.1% lies in the top ten. Sequencing was done on a sample of peripheral blood. These receptors were taken from a woman between 18 and 29 years old with acute or convalescent COVID-19.

J is TRBJ2-3 and V is TRBV12-3 or TRBV12-4; 8 bases match TRBD2. This CDR3 is 13 amino acids long. The trim removed 4 bases at V and 5 bases at J, leaving 2 bases unmatched. CDR3 residues: CASSSGGLDTQYF. The CDR3 nucleotides are TGTGCCAGCAGTTCGGGGGGGCTAGATACGCAGTATTTT.

This clone was found once. The chain links TRBV6-4 to TRBJ2-6; D uncertain. The germline CDR1 and CDR2 sequences are MRHNA and SNTAGT. The CDR3 has 14 amino acids. The V gene lost 5 bases and the J gene lost 4 bases, with 9 bases spanning the gap. CDR3 in amino acids: CASSSAAGANVLTF. The DNA for the CDR3 is TGTGCCAGCAGTTCCGCGGCGGGGGCCAACGTCCTGACTTTC.

The chain recombines TRBV23-1 with TRBJ1-6; the D gene is possibly TRBD1 (6 bases). TRBV23-1 is known as an ORF, though its function is uncertain. There are 16 residues in the CDR3. The V end lost 1 base, the J end lost 8 bases, and 15 bases lay between the germline ends. The CDR3 protein is CASSQLAGVTDSPLHF. DNA of the CDR3: TGCGCCAGCAGTCAATTGGCAGGGGTTACGGATTCACCCCTCCACTTT.

The rearrangement joins TRBV28 to TRBJ1-2, with 7 positions matching TRBD1. Losses at the gene ends were 11 bases for V and 4 bases for J; bases not matched to a gene: 10. Germline-derived CDR1 and CDR2 are MDHEN and SYDVKM. CDR3 size: 13 residues. The CDR3 here is CAAGTARVYGYTF. The CDR3 coding sequence is TGTGCCGCTGGGACAGCGCGCGTCTATGGCTACACCTTC.

This clone was detected once. The CDR3 nucleotides are TGTGCCAGCAGCTTTGAGGCAGGGCACACTGAAGCTTTCTTT. Translating gives CASSFEAGHTEAFF. The chain links TRBV11-2 to TRBJ1-1; possible D gene TRBD1, 5 bases. Trimming removed 3 bases from V and 3 bases from J, with 11 bases in between. Germline V gene data show CDR1 as SGHAT and CDR2 as FQNNGV. This CDR3 is 14 amino acids long.

This clone was detected only a few times. Other DNA variants within this sample encode the same CDR3. The chain has TRBV12-3 or TRBV12-4 and TRBJ1-5, with 7 bases fitting TRBD1. The V segment lost 3 bases and the J segment 4 bases; nucleotides outside the gene matches: 0. CDR3 size: 13 residues. CDR3 residues: CASSLGQNQPQHF. The CDR3 DNA follows: TGTGCCAGCAGTTTGGGACAGAATCAGCCCCAGCATTTT.